A selection of T cell receptor beta chains follows, all from one sample in a study of T cell repertoires in MIS-A myocarditis. Produced via immunoSEQ multiplex PCR; TCRdb's table is partial and in-frame only. The sample records about 11,000 clones, around 83% being singletons. The source material was right ventricle heart tissue obtained at autopsy. These receptors came from a man between 18 and 35 years old with fulminant myocarditis from multisystem inflammatory syndrome in adults (MIS-A) after COVID-19. Each CDR3 is given with its conserved first and last residue.

TRBV19 | CASSSRSGSEQYF
TRBV5-4 | CASSASMNTEAFF
TRBV4-1 | CASSQARYTEAFF
TRBV11-2 | CASSVSSASSYEQYF
TRBV24-1 | CATSDSAGEPQHF
TRBV27 | CASSLGGAGNYGYTF
TRBV25-1 | CASSEFGTTEFF
TRBV6-6 | CASQIGRDEKLFF
TRBV9 | CASSLGGNYGYTF
TRBV10-3 | CAISESLGGQPQHF